This TCR beta chain is from a study of metastatic and nonmetastatic thyroid tumors. Ahead of thyroid surgery, no patient had received treatment of any kind. This CDR3 has 15 residues. CDR1 is LNHDA, CDR2 SQIVND, per germline (reference sequence). V lost 2 bases and J 0 bases, leaving 10 bases between the germline ends. TCRdb re-clonotyped the PCR reads through MiXCR. The data hold about 45,000 clones, with 4% to 5% observed a single time. V gene TRBV19 combines with J gene TRBJ1-2; unclear D gene. The clonotype was recovered from a female donor with papillary thyroid cancer or a benign thyroid nodule (not recorded which). Some clones in this sample may be carry-over from other donors' samples. The sample taken for sequencing was blood. CDR3 nucleotides: TGTGCCAGTAGTATACGGACGCTTACTAACTATGGCTACACCTTC. Translation gives CASSIRTLTNYGYTF.